Listed below are T cell receptor beta chains from one sample, sequenced in a study of blood T cell repertoires in COVID-19. Here immunoSEQ multiplex PCR was the method, and the copy in TCRdb shows in-frame clones only, minus some. Of tens of thousands of clones listed, around 86% are singletons. The source material was peripheral blood. All receptors derive from a man aged 45-60 years with active or convalescent COVID-19. The CDR3 runs from the conserved cysteine through the conserved F or W. The D gene is left open where the match is weak. Part of the rows lack a size; the others show once, few, many or a class for expanded clones.

d_call: TRBD1; clone_size: .; v_call: TRBV7-7; j_call: TRBJ2-5; cdr3_nt: TGTGCTAGCAGCTTAGCTACGACAGGGTGGGAGACCCAGTACTTC; cdr3_aa: CASSLATTGWETQYF
d_call: .; clone_size: .; v_call: TRBV10-3; j_call: TRBJ2-1; cdr3_nt: TGTGCCATCAGTGACGCAGGGTATTACAATGAGCAGTTCTTC; cdr3_aa: CAISDAGYYNEQFF
d_call: .; clone_size: .; v_call: TRBV28; j_call: TRBJ2-4; cdr3_nt: TGTGCCAGCAGTTCCGTCGGAGATTTAGCCAAAAACATTCAGTACTTC; cdr3_aa: CASSSVGDLAKNIQYF
d_call: .; clone_size: few; v_call: TRBV2; j_call: TRBJ2-1; cdr3_nt: TGTGCCAGCAGTGATTTGGGGAGGGGGGCTTACAATGAGCAGTTCTTC; cdr3_aa: CASSDLGRGAYNEQFF
d_call: .; clone_size: once; v_call: TRBV5-1; j_call: TRBJ2-7; cdr3_nt: TGCGCCAGCAGCTTCGGCTACGAGCAGTACTTC; cdr3_aa: CASSFGYEQYF
d_call: .; clone_size: .; v_call: TRBV3-1/TRBV3-2; j_call: TRBJ1-1; cdr3_nt: TGTGCCAGCAGCCTCCCCGGGGGCACTGAAGCTTTCTTT; cdr3_aa: CASSLPGGTEAFF
d_call: .; clone_size: .; v_call: TRBV7-9; j_call: TRBJ1-1; cdr3_nt: TGTGCCAGCAGCTTAATGGGGGGGACTGAAGCTTTCTTT; cdr3_aa: CASSLMGGTEAFF
d_call: .; clone_size: .; v_call: TRBV7-2; j_call: TRBJ1-5; cdr3_nt: TGTGCCAGCAGCGTCTACAGGGGCAATCAGCCCCAGCATTTT; cdr3_aa: CASSVYRGNQPQHF
d_call: .; clone_size: .; v_call: TRBV2; j_call: TRBJ1-2; cdr3_nt: TGTGCCAGCAGTGAAGGGACAGACTATGGCTACACCTTC; cdr3_aa: CASSEGTDYGYTF
d_call: .; clone_size: .; v_call: TRBV9; j_call: TRBJ1-1; cdr3_nt: TGTGCCAGCAGCGCCCCTCTGGGGGGGTACACTGAAGCTTTCTTT; cdr3_aa: CASSAPLGGYTEAFF
d_call: .; clone_size: .; v_call: TRBV5-1; j_call: TRBJ2-4; cdr3_nt: TGCGCCAGCAGCCCTGACAAGGCCAAAAACATTCAGTACTTC; cdr3_aa: CASSPDKAKNIQYF
d_call: .; clone_size: once; v_call: TRBV25-1; j_call: TRBJ2-4; cdr3_nt: TGTGCCAGCAGTGGGCGGGGGCTGTCCAAAAACATTCAGTACTTC; cdr3_aa: CASSGRGLSKNIQYF
d_call: TRBD2; clone_size: .; v_call: TRBV7-3; j_call: TRBJ2-2; cdr3_nt: TGTGCCAGCAGCTCTAGCGGGAGGAACACCGGGGAGCTGTTTTTT; cdr3_aa: CASSSSGRNTGELFF
d_call: .; clone_size: few; v_call: TRBV6-1; j_call: TRBJ1-5; cdr3_nt: TGTGCCAGCAGTGAGGAGGGGCCCCAGCATTTT; cdr3_aa: CASSEEGPQHF
d_call: .; clone_size: .; v_call: TRBV5-1; j_call: TRBJ1-6; cdr3_nt: TGCGCCAGCAGCTTGGCACAGGCTAATTCACCCCTCCACTTT; cdr3_aa: CASSLAQANSPLHF
d_call: .; clone_size: once; v_call: TRBV30; j_call: TRBJ1-1; cdr3_nt: TGTGCCTGGGGACCCTACAGGGATACTGAAGCTTTCTTT; cdr3_aa: CAWGPYRDTEAFF
d_call: .; clone_size: .; v_call: TRBV28; j_call: TRBJ2-1; cdr3_nt: TGTGCCAGCAGTTTTTCAAACAATGAGCAGTTCTTC; cdr3_aa: CASSFSNNEQFF
d_call: .; clone_size: .; v_call: TRBV4-1; j_call: TRBJ1-2; cdr3_nt: TGCGCCAGCAGCCCACAGCGGGGGGAGCTCTATGGCTACACCTTC; cdr3_aa: CASSPQRGELYGYTF
d_call: .; clone_size: .; v_call: TRBV14; j_call: TRBJ1-5; cdr3_nt: TGTGCCAGCAGCCAACGGGGAAACAATCAGCCCCAGCATTTT; cdr3_aa: CASSQRGNNQPQHF
d_call: TRBD1; clone_size: .; v_call: TRBV5-5; j_call: TRBJ2-5; cdr3_nt: TGTGCCAGCAGCTGGACAGGTGAAGAGACCCAGTACTTC; cdr3_aa: CASSWTGEETQYF
d_call: TRBD1; clone_size: .; v_call: TRBV3-1/TRBV3-2; j_call: TRBJ1-2; cdr3_nt: TGTGCCAGCAGCACCCGGGACAGGAGGAATAATGGCTACACCTTC; cdr3_aa: CASSTRDRRNNGYTF
d_call: .; clone_size: .; v_call: TRBV12-3/TRBV12-4; j_call: TRBJ1-2; cdr3_nt: TGTGCCAGCAGTTTAAAGACACAGTATGGCTACACCTTC; cdr3_aa: CASSLKTQYGYTF
d_call: .; clone_size: .; v_call: TRBV5-1; j_call: TRBJ1-1; cdr3_nt: TGCGCCAGCAGCGTGGGGGCGCGAACTGAAGCTTTCTTT; cdr3_aa: CASSVGARTEAFF
d_call: TRBD1; clone_size: .; v_call: TRBV5-8; j_call: TRBJ1-5; cdr3_nt: TGTGCCAGCAGCTGGGGACAGGGAAGGAATCAGCCCCAGCATTTT; cdr3_aa: CASSWGQGRNQPQHF
d_call: TRBD1; clone_size: .; v_call: TRBV27; j_call: TRBJ1-5; cdr3_nt: TGTGCCAGCAGTGCCGGGGACAGGGGCCTTGATCAGCCCCAGCATTTT; cdr3_aa: CASSAGDRGLDQPQHF
d_call: .; clone_size: .; v_call: TRBV5-1; j_call: TRBJ2-2; cdr3_nt: TGCGCCAGCAGCTTGGTTCAGGGGGGGAACACCGGGGAGCTGTTTTTT; cdr3_aa: CASSLVQGGNTGELFF
d_call: TRBD1; clone_size: .; v_call: TRBV14; j_call: TRBJ2-1; cdr3_nt: TGTGCCAGCAGCCCACAAGGGGGCAGGGACCCACAACCCTACAATGAGCAGTTCTTC; cdr3_aa: CASSPQGGRDPQPYNEQFF
d_call: TRBD2; clone_size: .; v_call: TRBV30; j_call: TRBJ2-2; cdr3_nt: TGTGCCTGGGGGGGACTAGTGCGCACCGGGGAGCTGTTTTTT; cdr3_aa: CAWGGLVRTGELFF
d_call: TRBD1; clone_size: .; v_call: TRBV10-3; j_call: TRBJ1-2; cdr3_nt: TGTGCCATCAGTGAGAAAGAGGGGGCGCCCGGCTACACCTTC; cdr3_aa: CAISEKEGAPGYTF
d_call: .; clone_size: .; v_call: TRBV7-8; j_call: TRBJ1-2; cdr3_nt: TGTGCCAGCAGCTTAGCGGATGGGAGATACTATGGCTACACCTTC; cdr3_aa: CASSLADGRYYGYTF
d_call: .; clone_size: .; v_call: TRBV2; j_call: TRBJ2-7; cdr3_nt: TGTGCCAGCTTAGCGGATCTCTCCTACGAGCAGTACTTC; cdr3_aa: CASLADLSYEQYF
d_call: TRBD2; clone_size: once; v_call: TRBV6-4; j_call: TRBJ2-1; cdr3_nt: TGTGCCAGCAGGCGACTAGCGGGGGGGCTGAATGAGCAGTTCTTC; cdr3_aa: CASRRLAGGLNEQFF
d_call: .; clone_size: .; v_call: TRBV9; j_call: TRBJ1-1; cdr3_nt: TGTGCCAGCAGTACAGACATGAACACTGAAGCTTTCTTT; cdr3_aa: CASSTDMNTEAFF
d_call: .; clone_size: few; v_call: TRBV6-1; j_call: TRBJ1-2; cdr3_nt: TGTGCCAGCAGTGAAGTAGGGGCCGTTAACTATGGCTACACCTTC; cdr3_aa: CASSEVGAVNYGYTF
d_call: .; clone_size: .; v_call: TRBV20-1; j_call: TRBJ1-2; cdr3_nt: TGCAGTGCTTCAGACTATGGCTACACCTTC; cdr3_aa: CSASDYGYTF
d_call: .; clone_size: .; v_call: TRBV10-3; j_call: TRBJ2-1; cdr3_nt: TGTGCCATCAGTGATGGGACTCCGAATGAGCAGTTCTTC; cdr3_aa: CAISDGTPNEQFF
d_call: .; clone_size: .; v_call: TRBV28; j_call: TRBJ1-5; cdr3_nt: TGTGCCAGCAGTTTGGGGGGGGGTATTAGCAATCAGCCCCAGCATTTT; cdr3_aa: CASSLGGGISNQPQHF
d_call: .; clone_size: .; v_call: TRBV28; j_call: TRBJ1-3; cdr3_nt: TGTGCCAGCAGATTGGCCCCTCGGGACACCATATATTTT; cdr3_aa: CASRLAPRDTIYF
d_call: TRBD2; clone_size: once; v_call: TRBV18; j_call: TRBJ2-7; cdr3_nt: TGTGCCAGCTCCCCGCCGGGACTAGCGGGAGTCGAGCAGTACTTC; cdr3_aa: CASSPPGLAGVEQYF
d_call: .; clone_size: .; v_call: TRBV19; j_call: TRBJ1-3; cdr3_nt: TGTGCCAGCAATCTGGGGAGCTCTGGAAACACCATATATTTT; cdr3_aa: CASNLGSSGNTIYF
d_call: .; clone_size: .; v_call: TRBV10-3; j_call: TRBJ2-1; cdr3_nt: TGTGCCATCAGTAGCGGAAGCTCCTACAATGAGCAGTTCTTC; cdr3_aa: CAISSGSSYNEQFF
d_call: TRBD1; clone_size: .; v_call: TRBV25-1; j_call: TRBJ2-1; cdr3_nt: TGTGCCAGCACGGGACAGGTCGGTAATGAGCAGTTCTTC; cdr3_aa: CASTGQVGNEQFF
d_call: .; clone_size: .; v_call: TRBV18; j_call: TRBJ1-3; cdr3_nt: TGTGCCAGCTCACCACTCCAGTTCTCTGGAAACACCATATATTTT; cdr3_aa: CASSPLQFSGNTIYF
d_call: .; clone_size: .; v_call: TRBV5-1; j_call: TRBJ2-7; cdr3_nt: TGCGCCAGCAGCTCACGACAGACCTACGAGCAGTACTTC; cdr3_aa: CASSSRQTYEQYF
d_call: TRBD2; clone_size: few; v_call: TRBV3-1/TRBV3-2; j_call: TRBJ2-7; cdr3_nt: TGTGCCAGCAGCCATGGACTAGCGGGGGGCGGTGGTTACGAGCAGTACTTC; cdr3_aa: CASSHGLAGGGGYEQYF
d_call: TRBD1; clone_size: .; v_call: TRBV30; j_call: TRBJ1-2; cdr3_nt: TGTGCCTGGACGACAGGGTTTTATGGCTACACCTTC; cdr3_aa: CAWTTGFYGYTF
d_call: .; clone_size: .; v_call: TRBV5-8; j_call: TRBJ2-2; cdr3_nt: TGTGCCAGCAGCTCCTTCGACACAGGTTCAGCCCTGGACACCGGGGAGCTGTTTTTT; cdr3_aa: CASSSFDTGSALDTGELFF